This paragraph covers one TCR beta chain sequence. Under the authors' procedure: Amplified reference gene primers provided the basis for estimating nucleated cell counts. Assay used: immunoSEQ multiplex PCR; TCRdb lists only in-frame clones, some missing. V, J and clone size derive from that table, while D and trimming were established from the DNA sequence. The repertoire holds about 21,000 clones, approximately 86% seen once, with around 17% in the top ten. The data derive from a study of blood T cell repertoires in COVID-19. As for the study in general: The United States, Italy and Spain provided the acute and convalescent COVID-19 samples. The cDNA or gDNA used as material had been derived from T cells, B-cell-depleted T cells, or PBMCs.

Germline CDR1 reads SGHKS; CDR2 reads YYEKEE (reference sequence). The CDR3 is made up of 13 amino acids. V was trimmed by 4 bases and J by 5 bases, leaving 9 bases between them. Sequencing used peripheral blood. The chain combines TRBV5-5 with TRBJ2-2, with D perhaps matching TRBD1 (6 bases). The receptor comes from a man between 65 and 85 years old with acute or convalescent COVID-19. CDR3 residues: CASSTGWTGELFF. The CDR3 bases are TGTGCCAGCAGCACAGGGTGGACCGGGGAGCTGTTTTTT.